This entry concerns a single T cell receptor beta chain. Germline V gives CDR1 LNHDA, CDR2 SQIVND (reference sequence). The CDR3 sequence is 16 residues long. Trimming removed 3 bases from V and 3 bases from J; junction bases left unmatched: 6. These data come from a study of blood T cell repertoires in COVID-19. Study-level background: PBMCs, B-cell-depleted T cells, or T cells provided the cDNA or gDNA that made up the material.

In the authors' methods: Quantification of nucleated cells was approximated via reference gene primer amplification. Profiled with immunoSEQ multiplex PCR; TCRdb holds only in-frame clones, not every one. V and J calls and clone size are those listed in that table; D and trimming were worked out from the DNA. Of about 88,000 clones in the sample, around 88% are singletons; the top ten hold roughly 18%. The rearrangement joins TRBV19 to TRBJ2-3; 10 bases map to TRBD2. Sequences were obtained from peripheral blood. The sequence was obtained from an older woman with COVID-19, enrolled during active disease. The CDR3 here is CASSIGKAGGTDTQYF. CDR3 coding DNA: TGTGCCAGTAGTATTGGAAAAGCGGGGGGGACAGATACGCAGTATTTT.